This T cell receptor beta chain was captured in a study of blood T cell repertoires in COVID-19 (dated by TCRdb to the early 2020s). Background on the whole study: The collaborator samples originated in the United States, Italy and Spain and spanned the acute and convalescent phases of COVID-19. The prospective study material was composed of cDNA or gDNA derived from T cells, B-cell-depleted T cells, or PBMCs. Subjects who had been exposed to COVID-19, were actively infected with it, or had recovered from it provided the deeply sampled blood TCRbeta repertoires that made up the dataset. The repertoires were made available in a free public database intended to serve as a resource for research on the immune response to SARS-CoV-2. Samples were obtained from the ongoing ImmuneRACE study (first 160 participants) and from about 1,300 subjects provided by 6 global collaborators. Nearly every sample came with metadata listing a de-identified subject ID, COVID-19 status, age in years and sex. Where available, HLA class I and class II types were obtained from metadata supplied by the sample provider rather than from assay-based typing.

Findings and caveats that apply to the study as a whole: The quantity of clinical and demographic metadata differed by source and by participant and was supplied without curation.

From the germline V gene, CDR1 is MRHNA and CDR2 is SNTAGT. V loses 5 bases at its end and J loses 2 bases; junction bases beyond the gene matches: 2. Taken from cysteine to phenylalanine, the CDR3 has 14 residues. The read is trimmed to its CDR3 DNA, 42 bases read in frame from base 1. Comment on this clone: The antigen it binds to is not known. One base away there is no much larger clone; base qualities are not given.

In Seattle, one collaborating source enrolled patients while the infection was active and tracked those patients longitudinally over the course of disease. Each collaborating institution followed its own protocols to collect whole blood in K2EDTA tubes. For TCRbeta analysis, collaborators shipped samples as frozen whole blood, isolated PBMCs, or DNA extracted from either of those sample types. TCRbeta CDR3 regions were amplified from genomic DNA using the immunoSEQ Assay, a bias-controlled multiplex PCR. As for how the authors treated the data: The number of nucleated cells in each sample was estimated from the amplification of reference gene primers within the assay. To quantify the absolute abundance of each unique TCRbeta CDR3 rearrangement, sequence reads were collapsed and filtered. For each sample, productive Simpson clonality was calculated as the square root of Simpson's diversity index across productive rearrangements. TCRdb took over this immuneACCESS table, retaining in-frame rearrangements with V and J assigned. Such tables are incomplete; in checked studies, under half of the missing clones stem from an unresolved V gene, and the remainder is unexplained. Clonal size and the V and J genes are those of that table, whereas D and trimming came from the DNA. In this sample the table shows 150,000 to 200,000 clones, roughly 90% of which occur a single time. Of the sample, nearly 5% falls within the top ten clones.

The source of this sequence is a man younger than 45 with COVID-19, enrolled during active disease. What was sequenced was peripheral blood. The sequence is built from TRBV6-4 and TRBJ2-1, with TRBD1 identical over 8 junction bases. The CDR3 sequence is CASSRTGTYNEQFF. The sequenced DNA: TGTGCCAGCAGTAGGACAGGGACCTACAATGAGCAGTTCTTC.